This T cell receptor (beta chain) was identified during a study of memory CD4+ T cells and cytomegalovirus serostatus. Study details: Healthy Belgian adult donors included several CMV-positive and 20 to 30 CMV-negative people. Overall study results and limits: Median bootstrapped AUC for CMV status was about 0.95 originally, approximately 0.9 US-trained.

Concerning this clone itself: What it binds is unknown.

In the authors' methods: After removing out-of-frame reads, approximately 2.2 million distinct TCRbeta sequences remained. Clones were read by immunoSEQ multiplex PCR, and TCRdb kept only the in-frame ones, dropping some. V, J and clone size are those of that table, while D and trimming were read from the DNA. The sample lists 25,000 to 30,000 clones, roughly 80% occurring once. Single viable CD3+CD4+CD8-CD45RO+ cells were sorted as the memory CD4+ T cells. The clonotype was recovered from an adult in good health and CMV-seronegative. Sample: memory CD4+ T cells from blood.

The CDR3 DNA reads as TGTGCCAGCAGCGCTGGACAGCGGCCCGGGGAGCTGTTTTTT. Its protein is CASSAGQRPGELFF. J is TRBJ2-2 and V is TRBV7-7, with D tentatively TRBD1 (6 bases). Trimming took off 5 bases at V and 6 bases at J, with 13 bases between the two ends. Germline-derived CDR1 and CDR2 are SSHAT and FNYEAQ (reference sequence). The CDR3 extends over 14 amino acids.